The following is a T cell receptor (beta chain) sequence with its context. Antigen: not known. The data belong to a study of CD8+ T cells in alopecia areata. Study-level findings and limits: Any link of baseline CD8+ expansion to response, resting on one nonresponder, remains uncertain. A great number of expanded lesional clones endured in scalp and blood during tofacitinib.

Extracted RNA was reverse transcribed, and the resulting cDNA served as sequencing template. TCRdb's copy holds only in-frame clones and misses some; the assay was immunoSEQ multiplex PCR. The data contain approximately 200,000 clones, roughly three fifths of them singletons. The CDR3 loop spans 15 amino acids. The ends were cut back, 2 bases at V and 2 bases at J, with 12 bases in the middle. Indicated treatment: oral pan-JAK inhibitor, 5-10 mg twice daily. T lymphocytes (CD4+ and CD8+) were sorted from PBMCs. This clonotype was sampled from a human donor with alopecia areata. The rearrangement joins TRBV23-1 to TRBJ1-2; D is unresolved. TRBV23-1 is known as an ORF, though its function is uncertain. The sequences come from CD4+ T cells sorted from blood, collected at week 4, from a patient treated with tofacitinib. DNA of the CDR3: TGCGCCAGCAGTCAAACTGGACGGATCAACTATGGCTACACCTTC. This gives the protein CASSQTGRINYGYTF.